One and the same sample provided the 21 T cell receptor beta chains below, sequenced in a study of T cell repertoires in cytomegalovirus infection. These receptors have no identified antigens. TCRdb processed the reads anew with MiXCR; each CDR3 protein has one entry. Seen here are about 360,000 distinct CDR3 sequences, approximately 30% observed once, and the top ten hold roughly 12%. The specimen comprised cultured PBMCs, sampled from culture after CMV antigen stimulation. The origin of the receptors is a human donor in good health (CMV status not recorded). Some clones in this sample may be carry-over from other donors' samples.

This clonotype was recorded a few times. This chain uses TRBV4-3 with TRBJ2-7, with 10 bases matching TRBD2. This CDR3 has 16 residues. With V trimmed by 1 base and J by 5 bases, 8 bases remained unmatched. Germline lookup yields CDR1 LGHNA and CDR2 YSLEER. The CDR3: CASSQAGLAGENEQYF. The CDR3, as DNA: TGCGCCAGCAGCCAAGCGGGTCTAGCGGGAGAAAACGAGCAGTACTTC.

The V call is TRBV7-2, the J call TRBJ2-2; D possibly uses TRBD1 or TRBD2 (5 bases each). Trimming shortened V by 4 bases and J by 6 bases, and 12 bases separated the two germline ends. Germline values: CDR1 SGHTA, CDR2 FQGNSA. The CDR3 runs 14 residues. Here the CDR3 DNA reads TGTGCCAGCAGCTCCGTTTCGGGGCCCGGGGAGCTGTTTTTT. Residues: CASSSVSGPGELFF.

The J gene is TRBJ1-5, the V gene TRBV7-8; D is possibly TRBD1 (5 bases). The CDR3 is made up of 17 amino acids. The germline CDR1 and CDR2 sequences are SGHVS and FQNEAQ. V dropped 5 bases and J dropped 1 base, with 18 bases sitting between them. The CDR3 loop is CASSAALGEVSNQPQHF. The CDR3 region has the DNA TGTGCCAGCAGCGCGGCCCTGGGGGAGGTCAGCAATCAGCCCCAGCATTTT.

The rearrangement uses TRBV11-2 and TRBJ2-3, with TRBD2 as a possible D gene (7 bases). CDR3 size: 16 residues. The V end lost 5 bases, the J end lost 6 bases, and 21 bases lay between the germline ends. Germline CDR1 is SGHAT and CDR2 is FQNNGV. CDR3 in DNA: TGTGCCAGCAGCCAGACGGAGGGGGGGGCGCAGGATACGCAGTATTTT. It codes for CASSQTEGGAQDTQYF.

The genes are TRBV3-1 and TRBJ2-5; D not certain. V lost 6 bases, J lost 6 bases, and 14 bases lay in between. The CDR3 spans 13 residues. The germline gives CDR1 LGHDT, CDR2 YNNKEL (reference sequence). The CDR3 loop reads CASSYLGSQTQYF. The CDR3 DNA follows: TGTGCCAGCAGTTACCTCGGTTCACAGACCCAGTACTTC.

The V gene is TRBV5-1, the J gene TRBJ1-6, with TRBD1 identical over 8 bases. V shed 4 bases, J shed 9 bases, and the junction held 9 bases outside the gene matches. The CDR3 sequence is 15 residues long. Per the germline V gene, CDR1 is SGHRS and CDR2 is YFSETQ. CDR3 amino acids: CASSREQGGTSPLHF. CDR3 bases: TGCGCCAGCAGCCGGGAACAGGGGGGTACTTCACCCCTCCACTTT.

Regarding this clonotype: One end of the junction does not line up with germline, which may come from a read error. J is TRBJ2-3 and V is TRBV7-8, with D hard to call. CDR3 length equals 16 residues. Germline assignment: CDR1 SGHVS and CDR2 FQNEAQ. CDR3 sequence: CASNKRAEDPTDMQYF. CDR3 nucleotide sequence: TGTGCCAGCAACAAACGGGCCGAAGACCCCACAGATATGCAGTATTTC.

The rearrangement uses TRBV15 and TRBJ2-3; 9 bases are a match to TRBD1. This CDR3 contains 16 residues. The germline gives CDR1 LNHNV, CDR2 YYDKDF (reference sequence). V lost 0 bases to trimming and J lost 7 bases; unmatched junction nucleotides: 8. CDR3: CATSREGGTGFNTQYF. The CDR3, as DNA: TGTGCCACCAGCAGAGAGGGCGGGACAGGGTTCAATACGCAGTATTTT.

This clonotype was detected only a few times. The chain joins TRBV5-8 to TRBJ1-3; D is ambiguous. Looked up from germline, CDR1 is SGHTS and CDR2 is YDEGEE. Trimming cost V 0 bases and J 0 bases, with 10 bases left between them. The CDR3 has 16 amino acids. CDR3 coding DNA: TGTGCCAGCAGCTTGGCCGCACACTTCTCTGGAAACACCATATATTTT. This translates into CASSLAAHFSGNTIYF.

J is TRBJ1-1 and V is TRBV11-2, with D perhaps TRBD1 (5 bases). Trimming removed 5 bases at V and 1 base at J, with 8 bases between. CDR1 and CDR2 (germline): SGHAT, FQNNGV. The CDR3 extends over 13 amino acids. The CDR3 protein is CASSRGQNTEAFF. CDR3 nucleotide sequence: TGTGCCAGCAGCAGAGGACAGAACACTGAAGCTTTCTTT.

The chain combines TRBV19 with TRBJ2-1; 8 positions agree with TRBD2. The CDR3 totals 13 residues. V was pared by 3 bases and J by 14 bases, with 9 bases of the junction left unmatched. CDR1 is LNHDA, CDR2 SQIVND, per germline (reference sequence). The CDR3 here is CASSMQTGTSKFF. The CDR3 DNA reads as TGTGCCAGTAGTATGCAAACTGGGACTAGTAAGTTCTTC. The complete variable domain, with remaining parts taken from reference TRBV19 and TRBJ2-1, reads DGGITQSPKYLFRKEGQNVTLSCEQNLNHDAMYWYRQDPGQGLRLIYYSQIVNDFQKGDIAEGYSVSREKKESFPLTVTSAQKNPTAFYLCASSMQTGTSKFFGPGTRLTVL.

This clonotype turned up a few times. The chain links TRBV12-3 or TRBV12-4 to TRBJ2-5; D is unclear. Between the trimmed V and J ends, which lost 5 bases and 5 bases, there was a span of 9 bases. CDR3 length: 12 amino acids. The CDR3 nucleotides read TGTGCCAGCAGTCCCTCGGAGGAGACCCAGTACTTC. Its protein is CASSPSEETQYF.

The chain couples TRBV11-2 to TRBJ2-1; no firm D call. This CDR3 spans 13 amino acids. The V gene's germline CDR1 is SGHAT and CDR2 FQNNGV. Trimming took 10 bases from V and 7 from J, leaving 17 bases between them. Here the CDR3 reads CATRPWRFNEQFF. The CDR3 bases are TGTGCCACCAGACCCTGGCGGTTTAATGAGCAGTTCTTC.

The CDR3 DNA follows: TGCAGCGGACGAGGCGGGAGGACCGACTTGGGGACCCAGTACTTC. Protein: CSGRGGRTDLGTQYF. The rearrangement links TRBV29-1 to TRBJ2-5; 8 bases are a match to TRBD2. Germline V gives CDR1 SQVTM, CDR2 ANQGSEA. The CDR3 covers 15 residues. The ends lost 7 bases at V and 7 bases at J; junction bases unmatched: 17.

The V gene is TRBV20-1, the J gene TRBJ2-3; D is ambiguous. This CDR3 has 13 residues. Germline CDR1 reads DFQATT; CDR2 reads SNEGSKA (reference sequence). V was trimmed by 6 bases and J by 0 bases, leaving 10 bases between them. CDR3 in amino acids: CSAHPPSTDTQYF. Written as DNA, the CDR3 is TGCAGTGCCCATCCCCCTAGCACAGATACGCAGTATTTT.

J is TRBJ1-1 and V is TRBV28; 7 bases align to TRBD1. This CDR3 region has 12 residues. CDR1 is MDHEN, CDR2 SYDVKM, per germline. In DNA form, the CDR3 reads TGTGCAGCGGGCAGGGGGGACACTGAAGCTTTCTTT. Protein sequence: CAAGRGDTEAFF.

Only a few counts were recorded for this clonotype. The chain couples TRBV7-9 to TRBJ2-5, with a possible D match to TRBD1 (5 bases). The V and J ends lost 5 bases and 4 bases respectively, with 11 bases between them. The V gene's germline CDR1 is SEHNR and CDR2 FQNEAQ (reference sequence). The CDR3 has 13 residues. CDR3: CASSRTQSETQYF. As DNA, the CDR3 is TGTGCCAGCAGCCGGACACAGTCAGAGACCCAGTACTTC.

Only a few counts were recorded for this clonotype. The V call is TRBV5-4, the J call TRBJ2-2; D is perhaps TRBD2 (6 bases). Trimming cost V 3 bases and J 3 bases, with 9 bases left between them. This CDR3 has 14 residues. Germline CDR1 SGHNT, CDR2 YYREEE (reference sequence). CDR3 loop: CASSSGLYTGELFF. The CDR3 coding sequence is TGTGCCAGCAGCTCGGGACTCTACACCGGGGAGCTGTTTTTT.

The chain carries TRBV28 and TRBJ2-5; D remains ambiguous. The germline V gene has CDR1 MDHEN and CDR2 SYDVKM. The CDR3 is made up of 13 amino acids. Trimming shortened V by 6 bases and J by 3 bases, and 11 bases separated the two germline ends. CDR3 in amino acids: CASSPTWKETQYF. CDR3 coding DNA: TGTGCCAGCAGCCCAACATGGAAAGAGACCCAGTACTTC.

The chain is built from TRBV7-2 and TRBJ2-1; TRBD2 agrees at 7 bases. Germline loops: CDR1 SGHTA, CDR2 FQGNSA. There are 15 residues in the CDR3. Germline trimming cut 1 base from V and 5 bases from J; bases unmatched to any gene: 5. CDR3 residues: CASSLVWDYNNEQFF. CDR3 DNA sequence: TGTGCCAGCAGCTTAGTGTGGGACTACAACAATGAGCAGTTCTTC.

CDR3 sequence (DNA): TGTGCCAGCAGCCGTGGACTGCCGGCAGTCACCGGGGAGCTGTTTTTT. Protein sequence: CASSRGLPAVTGELFF. The V call is TRBV12-3 or TRBV12-4, the J call TRBJ2-2, with D perhaps TRBD2 (5 bases). This CDR3 comprises 16 residues. V was cut by 6 bases and J by 4 bases, with 18 bases left in between.